These 28 T cell receptor beta chains share one sample of origin, sequenced in a study of blood T cells in healthy people across ages. Primed by a sample-barcoded 5' primer and a J-beta primer mix, a second PCR proceeded for 7 to 11 cycles. Each CDR3 protein is one row after TCRdb ran MiXCR on the 5' RACE reads. Seen here are about 1.8 million distinct CDR3 sequences, around 50% observed once, and the top ten hold over 2%. Sequencing was carried out using blood. The receptors shown here come from a woman aged 40-49 years in good health.

There are a few counts of this clonotype. The genes are TRBV4-3 and TRBJ2-6; TRBD1 matches 8 bases. The CDR3 contains 20 residues. Germline V gives CDR1 LGHNA, CDR2 YSLEER. V trimming: 0 bases; J trimming: 0 bases; junction bases outside the gene matches: 10. CDR3 amino acids: CASSQELAGGRLSGANVLTF. The CDR3 coding sequence is TGCGCCAGCAGCCAAGAGTTGGCAGGGGGCCGCCTCTCTGGGGCCAACGTCCTGACTTTC.

This chain connects TRBV4-1 to TRBJ2-4; D ambiguous. TRBJ2-7 matches the DNA end more closely, so the J call is doubtful. Germline assignment: CDR1 MGHRA and CDR2 YSYEKL. The CDR3 covers 19 residues. CDR3 protein: CASSQDHLPFPEPPYEQYF. The CDR3 nucleotides are TGCGCCAGCAGCCAAGATCACTTACCCTTTCCGGAACCGCCTTACGAGCAGTACTTC.

The rearrangement links TRBV25-1 to TRBJ1-2; maybe TRBD1 (5 bases). CDR1 and CDR2 from the germline V gene are MGHDK and SYGVNS. This CDR3 has 14 amino acids. The V end lost 3 bases, the J end lost 2 bases, and 10 bases lay between the germline ends. The CDR3 nucleotides read TGTGCCAGCAGTGATTATCCAGGGAACTATGGCTACACCTTC. It codes for CASSDYPGNYGYTF.

This clonotype was recorded a few times. The chain is built from TRBV5-4 and TRBJ2-3; D is uncertain. CDR1 SGHNT and CDR2 YYREEE come from the germline V gene (reference sequence). The length of the CDR3 is 16 residues. Trimming took off 3 bases at V and 3 bases at J, with 17 bases between the two ends. In DNA form, the CDR3 reads TGTGCCAGCAGCTCAGAACCCGGAATTAATACAGATACGCAGTATTTT. It codes for CASSSEPGINTDTQYF. The full variable domain, its missing parts supplied by reference TRBV5-4 and TRBJ2-3, is ETGVTQSPTHLIKTRGQQVTLRCSSQSGHNTVSWYQQALGQGPQFIFQYYREEENGRGNFPPRFSGLQFPNYSSELNVNALELDDSALYLCASSSEPGINTDTQYFGPGTRLTVL.

The chain is built from TRBV5-1 and TRBJ2-2, with D hard to call. Trimming shortened V by 6 bases and J by 4 bases, and 13 bases separated the two germline ends. CDR1 is SGHRS and CDR2 is YFSETQ in the germline V gene. The length of the CDR3 is 14 residues. As DNA, the CDR3 is TGCGCCAGCAACGGAAAAGGCAGCACCGGGGAGCTGTTTTTT. Amino acids: CASNGKGSTGELFF. Looking up the rest from reference TRBV5-1 and TRBJ2-2 gives the full variable domain: KAGVTQTPRYLIKTRGQQVTLSCSPISGHRSVSWYQQTPGQGLQFLFEYFSETQRNKGNFPGRFSGRQFSNSRSEMNVSTLELGDSALYLCASNGKGSTGELFFGEGSRLTVL.

This clonotype was observed a few times. The V gene is TRBV14, the J gene TRBJ2-5; D ambiguous. V lost 4 bases, J lost 5 bases, and 8 bases lay in between. This CDR3 contains 12 residues. CDR1 is SGHDN and CDR2 is FVKESK in the germline V gene. This CDR3 is CASSRLYETQYF. The CDR3 DNA reads TGTGCCAGCAGCCGACTTTACGAGACCCAGTACTTC. The full variable domain, in which reference TRBV14 and TRBJ2-5 provide the parts outside the CDR3, is EAGVTQFPSHSVIEKGQTVTLRCDPISGHDNLYWYRRVMGKEIKFLLHFVKESKQDESGMPNNRFLAERTGGTYSTLKVQPAELEDSGVYFCASSRLYETQYFGPGTRLLVL.

This clonotype appeared many times. The chain uses TRBV29-1 and TRBJ2-5; 11 bases are a match to TRBD2. Germline V CDR1 and CDR2: SQVTM, ANQGSEA. The CDR3 has 14 amino acids. The J segment lost 2 bases and the V segment lost 5 bases, leaving 4 bases of the junction unmatched. The CDR3 region has the DNA TGCAGCGTTTACCGACTAGCGGGACAAGAGACCCAGTACTTC. Translating gives CSVYRLAGQETQYF.

This clonotype was detected only a few times. The V gene is TRBV20-1, the J gene TRBJ2-2; 9 nucleotides agree with TRBD1. The V and J ends lost 6 bases and 7 bases, in that order; junction bases with no gene match: 15. CDR1 and CDR2 from the germline V gene are DFQATT and SNEGSKA (reference sequence). The CDR3 is made up of 16 amino acids. The DNA of the CDR3 is TGCAGTGCCCCCGCGACAGGGGGTTCTGAGTTCGGGGAGCTGTTTTTT. This encodes CSAPATGGSEFGELFF.

This clonotype was seen more than once but under ten times. The genes are TRBV4-2 and TRBJ2-5, with TRBD2 matching 10 bases. Trimming at V came to 2 bases and at J to 3 bases, leaving 6 bases not matched to a gene. Germline lookup yields CDR1 LGHNA and CDR2 YNFKEQ. CDR3 size: 16 residues. The CDR3 bases are TGTGCCAGCAGCCAAATGGGACTAGCGTTAGAAGAGACCCAGTACTTC. Its translation: CASSQMGLALEETQYF.

There are a few counts of this clonotype. The chain joins TRBV12-5 to TRBJ2-7, with 12 bases that match TRBD1. V dropped 5 bases and J dropped 10; count of bases not matched to a gene: 6. Germline loops: CDR1 LGHNT, CDR2 FRNRAP. There are 13 residues in the CDR3. CDR3 DNA sequence: TGTGCTAGTGGTATTGGGACAGGGGGCGTCCAGTACTTC. It codes for CASGIGTGGVQYF.

This clonotype came up a few times. This rearrangement joins TRBV3-1 to TRBJ1-1; D not certain. The germline V and J ends were trimmed by 3 bases and 1 base, with 9 bases remaining between them. Germline V gives CDR1 LGHDT, CDR2 YNNKEL (reference sequence). The length of the CDR3 is 14 residues. The CDR3 loop reads CASSHNERNTEAFF. As DNA, the CDR3 is TGTGCCAGCAGCCATAATGAAAGGAACACTGAAGCTTTCTTT.

J is TRBJ1-2 and V is TRBV21-1; the table names TRBD1, a call not compared with the DNA. TRBV21-1 is a known pseudogene. This CDR3 region has 15 residues. DNA for the CDR3: TGTGCCAGCAGCAAAGGAGGGACAGCTAAGGATGGCTACACCTTC. Encoded protein: CASSKGGTAKDGYTF.

The CDR3 loop reads CASSYSLSYKGTTYEQYF. CDR3 nucleotides: TGTGCCAGCAGTTATTCCCTTAGTTACAAGGGAACTACCTACGAGCAGTACTTC. The chain couples TRBV6-2 or TRBV6-3 to TRBJ2-7; no clear D. The CDR3 loop spans 18 amino acids. The V end was cut by 3 bases, the J end by 2 bases, with 23 bases between. Germline CDR1 MNHEY, CDR2 SVGEGT.

The chain combines TRBV28 with TRBJ1-2; D gene ambiguous. CDR3 length: 14 amino acids. Trimming removed 1 base at V and 2 bases at J, with 8 bases between. Germline V lookup: CDR1 MDHEN, CDR2 SYDVKM. CDR3 sequence reads: CASSLLASNYGYTF. The CDR3 coding sequence is TGTGCCAGCAGTTTATTGGCGTCCAACTATGGCTACACCTTC.

This clonotype was counted only a few times. The chain recombines TRBV7-2 with TRBJ2-1, with 8 bases identical to TRBD2. The germline gives CDR1 SGHTA, CDR2 FQGNSA. J lost 0 bases, V lost 5 bases, and 6 bases had no gene match. There are 16 residues in the CDR3. The CDR3 DNA is TGTGCCAGCAGCCGACAGAGCGGGGGCTCCTACAATGAGCAGTTCTTC. Its translation is CASSRQSGGSYNEQFF.

The J gene is TRBJ2-1, the V gene TRBV9; D is unresolved. Between the trimmed V and J ends, which lost 0 bases and 7 bases, there was a span of 14 bases. Germline loops: CDR1 SGDLS, CDR2 YYNGEE. The CDR3 covers 15 residues. Here the CDR3 reads CASSVAGELRNEQFF. The CDR3 nucleotides are TGTGCCAGCAGCGTAGCTGGTGAATTGAGGAATGAGCAGTTCTTC. The whole variable domain, filled in from reference TRBV9 and TRBJ2-1, reads DSGVTQTPKHLITATGQRVTLRCSPRSGDLSVYWYQQSLDQGLQFLIQYYNGEERAKGNILERFSAQQFPDLHSELNLSSLELGDSALYFCASSVAGELRNEQFFGPGTRLTVL.

This chain joins TRBV5-6 and TRBJ2-3; D is unresolved. Germline V CDR1 and CDR2: SGHDT, YYEEEE. The CDR3 runs to 16 residues. With 0 bases removed from V and 2 bases from J, the gap between germline ends came to 13 bases. DNA for the CDR3: TGTGCCAGCAGCTTGGCGTTGGGCGGCCTCACAGATACGCAGTATTTT. It encodes CASSLALGGLTDTQYF.

This sequence joins TRBV10-3 and TRBJ2-4; 7 bases line up with TRBD1. The ends lost 0 bases at V and 13 bases at J; junction bases unmatched: 12. Germline CDR1 ENHRY, CDR2 SYGVKD. The length of the CDR3 is 15 residues. CDR3 bases: TGTGCCATCAGTGAGTCGGGGACAGAGTCTCTTGAGCAGTACTTC. Translation: CAISESGTESLEQYF.

This clonotype was detected a few times. The rearrangement uses TRBV20-1 and TRBJ2-7; 9 bases are shared with TRBD2. CDR3 length: 14 residues. Germline values: CDR1 DFQATT, CDR2 SNEGSKA (reference sequence). V lost 6 bases to trimming and J lost 0 bases; unmatched junction nucleotides: 6. The CDR3 DNA is TGCAGTGCCTCAGCGGGGGGCAGCTCCTACGAGCAGTACTTC. It yields the protein CSASAGGSSYEQYF.

V usage is TRBV29-1 and J usage is TRBJ2-5, with 7 bases lining up with TRBD2. Germline loops: CDR1 SQVTM, CDR2 ANQGSEA. CDR3 length equals 14 residues. V shed 8 bases, J shed 1 base, and the junction held 10 bases outside the gene matches. The CDR3 sequence is CSSPGRGTQETQYF. The CDR3 DNA reads TGCAGCTCCCCGGGGCGGGGGACCCAAGAGACCCAGTACTTC.

The rearrangement uses TRBV7-9 and TRBJ2-7; 9 nucleotides match TRBD2. There are 15 residues in the CDR3. V was pared by 5 bases and J by 0 bases, with 5 bases of the junction left unmatched. Germline CDR1 and CDR2: SEHNR and FQNEAQ (reference sequence). This CDR3 reads CASSNLSGGSYEQYF. In DNA form, the CDR3 reads TGTGCCAGCAGCAACCTTAGCGGGGGCTCCTACGAGCAGTACTTC.

This clonotype was observed a few times. The chain is built from TRBV25-1 and TRBJ1-6; the match to TRBD1 covers 9 bases. Germline assignment: CDR1 MGHDK and CDR2 SYGVNS. The CDR3 has 15 amino acids. With V trimmed by 4 bases and J by 6 bases, 4 bases remained unmatched. The CDR3 is CASSARDRVNSPLHF. DNA of the CDR3: TGTGCCAGCAGTGCCCGGGACAGGGTTAATTCACCCCTCCACTTT.

This sequence joins TRBV7-9 and TRBJ2-3; maybe TRBD2 (5 bases). The germline gives CDR1 SEHNR, CDR2 FQNEAQ (reference sequence). V gave up 5 bases and J gave up 0 bases, with 15 bases separating them. CDR3 size: 16 residues. The CDR3 protein is CASSPLIPGSTDTQYF. The CDR3 bases are TGTGCCAGCAGCCCACTAATTCCGGGGAGCACAGATACGCAGTATTTT.

The J gene is TRBJ2-4, the V gene TRBV7-2; 9 nucleotides align to TRBD1. The CDR3 extends over 15 amino acids. V lost 3 bases, J lost 7 bases, and 7 bases stayed unmatched. Germline V CDR1 and CDR2: SGHTA, FQGNSA. CDR3 in amino acids: CASSFTGTGRNIQYF. The CDR3 nucleotides read TGTGCCAGCAGCTTTACCGGGACAGGGCGGAACATTCAGTACTTC.

This chain joins TRBV15 and TRBJ2-5; the D is unclear. This CDR3 is 13 amino acids long. V gave up 0 bases and J gave up 5 bases, with 7 bases separating them. CDR1 LNHNV and CDR2 YYDKDF come from the germline V gene (reference sequence). Written as DNA, the CDR3 is TGTGCCACCAGCAGAGATCGTTTCGAGACCCAGTACTTC. Translation gives CATSRDRFETQYF.

The chain joins TRBV11-2 to TRBJ2-4; 9 nucleotides match TRBD1. The length of the CDR3 is 16 residues. CDR1 SGHAT and CDR2 FQNNGV come from the germline V gene. V dropped 6 bases and J dropped 6; count of bases not matched to a gene: 12. The CDR3 region has the DNA TGTGCCAGCAGTTCCGCCGGGACAGGGAGAGTAAACATTCAGTACTTC. Protein: CASSSAGTGRVNIQYF.

The chain couples TRBV28 to TRBJ2-7; 15 bases agree with TRBD2. Trimming removed 4 bases from V and 4 bases from J; junction bases left unmatched: 5. Germline lookup yields CDR1 MDHEN and CDR2 SYDVKM. This CDR3 comprises 16 residues. The CDR3 DNA follows: TGTGCCAGCAGTTCCGGGACTAGCGGGGGGCTGTACGAGCAGTACTTC. Its protein product is CASSSGTSGGLYEQYF.

The CDR3 spells CASTSAPNTEAFF. In DNA form, the CDR3 reads TGTGCCAGCACCAGCGCCCCGAACACTGAAGCTTTCTTT. V and J are TRBV12-3 or TRBV12-4 and TRBJ1-1; D uncertain. The length of the CDR3 is 13 residues. Trimming cost V 7 bases and J 1 base, with 10 bases left between them.